This T cell receptor (beta chain) was sequenced in a study of blood T cell repertoires in COVID-19. Across the study: Sites in the United States, Italy and Spain provided acute and convalescent COVID-19 samples.

V lost 9 bases, J lost 7 bases, and 16 bases lay in between. CDR3 length: 13 residues. Germline assignment: CDR1 SEHNR and CDR2 FQNEAQ (reference sequence). This table comes from immunoSEQ multiplex PCR, and its TCRdb copy is limited to in-frame clones, with some not included. The sample yields about 66,000 clones, 85% to 90% seen once. The V and J genes are TRBV7-9 and TRBJ2-1; D is perhaps TRBD1 (6 bases). The receptor was isolated from a man aged 50 to 59 with active COVID-19. The sequencing sample was made of peripheral blood. The CDR3: CASLRDTLNEQFF. The CDR3 coding sequence is TGTGCCAGTTTACGGGACACCCTAAATGAGCAGTTCTTC.